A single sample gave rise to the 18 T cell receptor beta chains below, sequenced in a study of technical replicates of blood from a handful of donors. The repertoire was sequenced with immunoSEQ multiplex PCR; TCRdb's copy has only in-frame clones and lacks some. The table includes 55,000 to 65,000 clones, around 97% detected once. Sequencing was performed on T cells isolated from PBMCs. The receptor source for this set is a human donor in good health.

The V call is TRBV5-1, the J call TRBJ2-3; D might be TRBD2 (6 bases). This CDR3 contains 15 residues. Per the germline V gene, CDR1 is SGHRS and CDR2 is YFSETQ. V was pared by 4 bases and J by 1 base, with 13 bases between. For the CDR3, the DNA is TGCGCCAGCAGCGGAGCTAGCGTAGGCACAGATACGCAGTATTTT. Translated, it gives CASSGASVGTDTQYF.

CDR3 in DNA: TGCGCCAGCAGCATGCGACAGGCAAGGTCGAATGAGCAGTTCTTC. Protein: CASSMRQARSNEQFF. This chain links TRBV5-1 with TRBJ2-1; maybe TRBD1 (6 bases). V was cut by 4 bases and J by 7 bases, with 18 bases left in between. Germline CDR1 SGHRS, CDR2 YFSETQ. CDR3 length: 15 residues. The full variable domain, with the rest looked up from reference TRBV5-1 and TRBJ2-1, is KAGVTQTPRYLIKTRGQQVTLSCSPISGHRSVSWYQQTPGQGLQFLFEYFSETQRNKGNFPGRFSGRQFSNSRSEMNVSTLELGDSALYLCASSMRQARSNEQFFGPGTRLTVL.

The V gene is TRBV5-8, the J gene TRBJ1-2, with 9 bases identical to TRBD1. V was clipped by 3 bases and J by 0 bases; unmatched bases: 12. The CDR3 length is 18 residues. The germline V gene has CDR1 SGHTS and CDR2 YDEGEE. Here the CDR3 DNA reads TGTGCCAGCAGCTCCTGGCGGGACAGGGAGCGGACTAACTATGGCTACACCTTC. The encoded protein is CASSSWRDRERTNYGYTF.

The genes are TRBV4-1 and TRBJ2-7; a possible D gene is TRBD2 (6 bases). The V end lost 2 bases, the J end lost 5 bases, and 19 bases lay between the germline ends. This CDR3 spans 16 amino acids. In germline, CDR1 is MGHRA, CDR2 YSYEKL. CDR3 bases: TGCGCCAGCAGCCAATACTGGAGTCGGGAGACCCACGAGCAGTACTTC. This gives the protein CASSQYWSRETHEQYF.

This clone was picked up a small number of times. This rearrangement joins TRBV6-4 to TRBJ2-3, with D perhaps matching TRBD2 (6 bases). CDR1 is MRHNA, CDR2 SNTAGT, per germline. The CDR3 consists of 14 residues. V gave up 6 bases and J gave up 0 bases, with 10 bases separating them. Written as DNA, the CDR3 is TGTGCCAGCAGCGGGAGCGAGAGCACAGATACGCAGTATTTT. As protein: CASSGSESTDTQYF.

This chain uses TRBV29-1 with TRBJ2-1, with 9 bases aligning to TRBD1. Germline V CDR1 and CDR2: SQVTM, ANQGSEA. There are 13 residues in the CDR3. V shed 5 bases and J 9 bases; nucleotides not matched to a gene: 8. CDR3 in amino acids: CSVLRDREGEQFF. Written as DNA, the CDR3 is TGCAGCGTTCTCCGGGACAGGGAGGGTGAGCAGTTCTTC.

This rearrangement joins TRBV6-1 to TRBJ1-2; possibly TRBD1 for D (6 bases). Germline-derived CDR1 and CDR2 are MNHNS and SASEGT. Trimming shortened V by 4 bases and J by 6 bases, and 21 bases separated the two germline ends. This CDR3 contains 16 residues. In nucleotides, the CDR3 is TGTGCCAGCAGTGCCGATGCCGGGGGCGGGGGCCATGGCTACACCTTC. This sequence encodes CASSADAGGGGHGYTF.

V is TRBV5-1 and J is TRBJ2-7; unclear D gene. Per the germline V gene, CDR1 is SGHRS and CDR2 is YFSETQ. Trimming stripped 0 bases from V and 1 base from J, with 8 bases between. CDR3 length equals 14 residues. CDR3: CASSLGEQSYEQYF. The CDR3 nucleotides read TGCGCCAGCAGCTTGGGAGAGCAATCCTACGAGCAGTACTTC.

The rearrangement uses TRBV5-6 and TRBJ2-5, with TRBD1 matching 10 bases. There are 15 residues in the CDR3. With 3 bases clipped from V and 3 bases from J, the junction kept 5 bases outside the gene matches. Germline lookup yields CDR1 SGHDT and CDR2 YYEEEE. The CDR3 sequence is CASSSAGTGEETQYF. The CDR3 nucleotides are TGTGCCAGCAGCTCCGCCGGGACAGGGGAAGAGACCCAGTACTTC.

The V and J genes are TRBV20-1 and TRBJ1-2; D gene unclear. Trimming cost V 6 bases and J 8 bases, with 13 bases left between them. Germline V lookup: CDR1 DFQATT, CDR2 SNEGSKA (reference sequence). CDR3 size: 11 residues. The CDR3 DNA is TGCAGTGCCGCGCGGGCGAAAGGCTACACCTTC. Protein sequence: CSAARAKGYTF.

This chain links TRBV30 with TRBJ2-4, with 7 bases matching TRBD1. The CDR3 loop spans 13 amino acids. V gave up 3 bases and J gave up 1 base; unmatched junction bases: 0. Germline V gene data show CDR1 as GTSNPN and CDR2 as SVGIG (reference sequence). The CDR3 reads CAWRQGAKNIQYF. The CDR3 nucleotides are TGTGCCTGGAGACAGGGGGCCAAAAACATTCAGTACTTC.

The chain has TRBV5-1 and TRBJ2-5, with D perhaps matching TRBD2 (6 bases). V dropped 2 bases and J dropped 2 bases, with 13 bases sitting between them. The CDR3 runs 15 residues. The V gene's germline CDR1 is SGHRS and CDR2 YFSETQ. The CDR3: CASSFRGGGQETQYF. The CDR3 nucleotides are TGCGCCAGCAGCTTTCGGGGTGGAGGGCAAGAGACCCAGTACTTC.

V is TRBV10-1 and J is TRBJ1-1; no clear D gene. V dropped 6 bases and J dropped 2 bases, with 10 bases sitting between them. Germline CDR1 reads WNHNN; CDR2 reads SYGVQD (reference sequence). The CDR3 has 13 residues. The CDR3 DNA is TGCGCCAGCAGAGCGGGAACAAACACTGAAGCTTTCTTT. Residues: CASRAGTNTEAFF.

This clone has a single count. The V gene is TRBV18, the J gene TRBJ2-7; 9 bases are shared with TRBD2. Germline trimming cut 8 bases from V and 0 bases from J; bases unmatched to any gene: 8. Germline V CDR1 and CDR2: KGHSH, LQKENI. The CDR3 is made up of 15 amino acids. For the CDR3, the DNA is TGTGCCAGCACGGATCTAGCGGGGAGCTCCTACGAGCAGTACTTC. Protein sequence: CASTDLAGSSYEQYF. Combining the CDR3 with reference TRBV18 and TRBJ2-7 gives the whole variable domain NAGVMQNPRHLVRRRGQEARLRCSPMKGHSHVYWYRQLPEEGLKFMVYLQKENIIDESGMPKERFSAEFPKEGPSILRIQQVVRGDSAAYFCASTDLAGSSYEQYFGPGTRLTVT.

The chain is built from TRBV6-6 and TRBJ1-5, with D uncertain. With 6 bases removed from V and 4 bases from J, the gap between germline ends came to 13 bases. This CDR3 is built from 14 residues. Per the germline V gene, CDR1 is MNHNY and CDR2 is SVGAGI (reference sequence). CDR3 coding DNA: TGTGCCAGCAGCTCCCAGACACCTAATCAGCCCCAGCATTTT. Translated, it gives CASSSQTPNQPQHF.

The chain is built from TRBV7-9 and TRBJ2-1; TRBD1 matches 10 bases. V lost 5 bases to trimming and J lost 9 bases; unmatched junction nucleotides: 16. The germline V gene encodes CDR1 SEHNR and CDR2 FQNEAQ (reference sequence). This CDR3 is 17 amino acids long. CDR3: CASSRARGTGVSGEQFF. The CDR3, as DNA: TGTGCCAGCAGCAGGGCTAGGGGGACAGGGGTGTCAGGTGAGCAGTTCTTC.

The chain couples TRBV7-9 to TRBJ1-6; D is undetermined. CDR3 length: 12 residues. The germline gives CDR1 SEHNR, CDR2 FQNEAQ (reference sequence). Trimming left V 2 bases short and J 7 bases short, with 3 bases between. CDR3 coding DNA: TGTGCCAGCAGCTTAATAAATTCACCCCTCCACTTT. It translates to CASSLINSPLHF.

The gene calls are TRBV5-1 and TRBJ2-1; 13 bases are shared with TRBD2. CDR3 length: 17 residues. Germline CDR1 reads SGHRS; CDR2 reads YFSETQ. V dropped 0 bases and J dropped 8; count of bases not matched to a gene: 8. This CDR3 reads CASSLARTSGSVDEQFF. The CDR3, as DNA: TGCGCCAGCAGCTTGGCTCGGACTAGCGGGAGTGTGGATGAGCAGTTCTTC.